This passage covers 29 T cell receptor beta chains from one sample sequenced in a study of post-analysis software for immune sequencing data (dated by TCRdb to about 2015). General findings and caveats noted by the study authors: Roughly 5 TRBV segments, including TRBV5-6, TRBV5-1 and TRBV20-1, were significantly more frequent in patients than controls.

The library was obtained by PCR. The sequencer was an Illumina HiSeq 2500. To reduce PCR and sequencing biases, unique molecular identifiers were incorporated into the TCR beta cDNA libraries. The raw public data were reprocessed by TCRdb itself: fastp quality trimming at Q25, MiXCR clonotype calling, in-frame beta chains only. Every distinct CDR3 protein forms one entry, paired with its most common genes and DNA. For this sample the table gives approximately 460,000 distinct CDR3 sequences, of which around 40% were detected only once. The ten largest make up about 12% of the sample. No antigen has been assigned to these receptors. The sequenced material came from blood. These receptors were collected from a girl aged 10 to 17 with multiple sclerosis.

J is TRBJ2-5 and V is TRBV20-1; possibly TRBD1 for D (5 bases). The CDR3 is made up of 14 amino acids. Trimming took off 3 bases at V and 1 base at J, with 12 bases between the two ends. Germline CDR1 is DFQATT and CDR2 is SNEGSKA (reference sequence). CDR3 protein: CSARARVGQETQYF. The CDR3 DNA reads TGCAGTGCTAGGGCCAGGGTGGGCCAAGAGACCCAGTACTTC.

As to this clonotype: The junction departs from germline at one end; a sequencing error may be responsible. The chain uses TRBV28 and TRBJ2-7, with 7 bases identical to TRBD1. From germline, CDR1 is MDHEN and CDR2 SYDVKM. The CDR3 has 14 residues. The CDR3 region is CASSPDRISCEQYF. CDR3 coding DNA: TGTGCCAGCAGCCCGGACAGGATTTCCTGCGAGCAGTACTTC. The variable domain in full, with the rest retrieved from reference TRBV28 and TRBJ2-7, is DVKVTQSSRYLVKRTGEKVFLECVQDMDHENMFWYRQDPGLGLRLIYFSYDVKMKEKGDIPEGYSVSREKKERFSLILESASTNQTSMYLCASSPDRISCEQYFGPGTRLTVT.

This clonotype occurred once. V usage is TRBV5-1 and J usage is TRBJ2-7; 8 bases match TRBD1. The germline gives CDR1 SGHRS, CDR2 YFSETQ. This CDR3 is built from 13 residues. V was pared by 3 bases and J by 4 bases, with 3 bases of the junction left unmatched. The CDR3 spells CASSWGQVYEQYF. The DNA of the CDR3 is TGCGCCAGCAGCTGGGGACAGGTTTACGAGCAGTACTTC. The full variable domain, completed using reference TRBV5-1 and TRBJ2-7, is KAGVTQTPRYLIKTRGQQVTLSCSPISGHRSVSWYQQTPGQGLQFLFEYFSETQRNKGNFPGRFSGRQFSNSRSEMNVSTLELGDSALYLCASSWGQVYEQYFGPGTRLTVT.

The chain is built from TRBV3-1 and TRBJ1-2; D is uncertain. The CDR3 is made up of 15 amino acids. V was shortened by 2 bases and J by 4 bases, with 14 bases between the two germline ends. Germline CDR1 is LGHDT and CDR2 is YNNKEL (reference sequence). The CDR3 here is CASSQIGGSFYGYTF. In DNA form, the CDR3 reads TGTGCCAGCAGCCAAATAGGCGGATCCTTCTATGGCTACACCTTC.

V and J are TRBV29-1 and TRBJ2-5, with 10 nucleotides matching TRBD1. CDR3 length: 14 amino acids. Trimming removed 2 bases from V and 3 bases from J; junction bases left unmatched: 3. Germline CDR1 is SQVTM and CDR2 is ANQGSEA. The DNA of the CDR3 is TGCAGCGTTGAATTGGACAGGGGGAAAGAGACCCAGTACTTC. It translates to CSVELDRGKETQYF.

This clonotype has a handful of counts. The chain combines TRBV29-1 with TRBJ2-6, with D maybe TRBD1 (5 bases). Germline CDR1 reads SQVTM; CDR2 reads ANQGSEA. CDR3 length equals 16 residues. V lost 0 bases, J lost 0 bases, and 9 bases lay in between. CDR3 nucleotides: TGCAGCGTTGAAGATCAGGGCCCCTCTGGGGCCAACGTCCTGACTTTC. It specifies CSVEDQGPSGANVLTF.

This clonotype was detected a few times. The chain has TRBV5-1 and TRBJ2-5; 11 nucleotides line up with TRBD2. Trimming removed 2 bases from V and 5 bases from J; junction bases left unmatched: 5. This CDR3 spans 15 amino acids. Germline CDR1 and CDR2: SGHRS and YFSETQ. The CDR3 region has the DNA TGCGCCAGCAGCTTAACTAGCGGGAGTGGTGAGACCCAGTACTTC. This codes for CASSLTSGSGETQYF.

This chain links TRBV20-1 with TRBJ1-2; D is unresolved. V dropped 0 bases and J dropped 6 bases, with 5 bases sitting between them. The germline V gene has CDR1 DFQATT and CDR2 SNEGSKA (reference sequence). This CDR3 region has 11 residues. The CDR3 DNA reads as TGCAGTGCTAGAGACGAGAATGGCTACACCTTC. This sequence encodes CSARDENGYTF.

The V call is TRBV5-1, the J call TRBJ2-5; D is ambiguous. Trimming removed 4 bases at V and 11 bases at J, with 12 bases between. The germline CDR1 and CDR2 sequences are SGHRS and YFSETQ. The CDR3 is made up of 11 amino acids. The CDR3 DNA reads TGCGCCAGCAGCCCTGAACGGCGGCAGTACTTC. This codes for CASSPERRQYF. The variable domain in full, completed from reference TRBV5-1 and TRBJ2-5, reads KAGVTQTPRYLIKTRGQQVTLSCSPISGHRSVSWYQQTPGQGLQFLFEYFSETQRNKGNFPGRFSGRQFSNSRSEMNVSTLELGDSALYLCASSPERRQYFGPGTRLLVL.

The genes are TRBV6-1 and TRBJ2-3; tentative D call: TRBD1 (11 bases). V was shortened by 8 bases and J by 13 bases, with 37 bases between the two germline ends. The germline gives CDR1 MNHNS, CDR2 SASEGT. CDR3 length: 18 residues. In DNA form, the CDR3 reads TGTGCCAGCCACCCCAGCAGGACAGGGGGCCTAGCGGGAGACACCGAGTATTTT. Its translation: CASHPSRTGGLAGDTEYF.

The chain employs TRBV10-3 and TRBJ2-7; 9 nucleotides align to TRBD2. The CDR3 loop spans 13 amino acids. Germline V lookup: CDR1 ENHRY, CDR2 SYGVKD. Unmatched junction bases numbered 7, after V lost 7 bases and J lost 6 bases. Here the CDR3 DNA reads TGTGCCATCAACCGTAGCGGGAGCGGCGAGCAGTACTTC. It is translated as CAINRSGSGEQYF.

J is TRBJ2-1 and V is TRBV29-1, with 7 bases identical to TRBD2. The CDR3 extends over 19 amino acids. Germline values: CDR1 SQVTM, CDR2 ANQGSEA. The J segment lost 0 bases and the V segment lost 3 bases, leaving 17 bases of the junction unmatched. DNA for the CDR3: TGCAGCGTTGATCGGCCCAGCGGGATAACAATCATCTCCTACAATGAGCAGTTCTTC. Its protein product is CSVDRPSGITIISYNEQFF.

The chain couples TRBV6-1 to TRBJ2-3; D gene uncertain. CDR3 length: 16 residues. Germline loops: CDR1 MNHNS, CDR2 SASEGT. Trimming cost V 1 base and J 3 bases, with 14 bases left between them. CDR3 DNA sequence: TGTGCCAGCAGTGAAGTGGGCCTAAGAGAGACAGATACGCAGTATTTT. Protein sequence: CASSEVGLRETDTQYF.

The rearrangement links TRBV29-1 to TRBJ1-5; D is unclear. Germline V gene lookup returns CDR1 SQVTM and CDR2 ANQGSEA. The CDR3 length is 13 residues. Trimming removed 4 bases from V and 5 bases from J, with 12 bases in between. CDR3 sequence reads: CSVVVSPDQPQHF. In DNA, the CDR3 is TGCAGCGTTGTCGTGAGTCCGGATCAGCCCCAGCATTTT.

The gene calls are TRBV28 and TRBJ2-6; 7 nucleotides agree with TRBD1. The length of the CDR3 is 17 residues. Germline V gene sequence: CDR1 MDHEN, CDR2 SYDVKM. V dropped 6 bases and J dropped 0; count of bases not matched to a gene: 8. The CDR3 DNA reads TGTGCCAGCAGGGGACAGTTGTCTACCTCTGGGGCCAACGTCCTGACTTTC. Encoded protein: CASRGQLSTSGANVLTF.

The CDR3 protein is CSAFEGATEAFF. The CDR3 region has the DNA TGCAGTGCCTTCGAAGGGGCCACTGAAGCTTTCTTT. This rearrangement joins TRBV20-1 to TRBJ1-1, with a tentative D call TRBD1 (5 bases). V dropped 6 bases and J dropped 4 bases, with 12 bases sitting between them. This CDR3 is 12 amino acids long. Germline V CDR1 and CDR2: DFQATT, SNEGSKA (reference sequence).

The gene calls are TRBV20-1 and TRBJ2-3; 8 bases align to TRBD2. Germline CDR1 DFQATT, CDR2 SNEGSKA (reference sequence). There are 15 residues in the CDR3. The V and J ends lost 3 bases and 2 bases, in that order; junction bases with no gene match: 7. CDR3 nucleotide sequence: TGCAGTGCTAGGTTCCGCGGGGGGATCACAGATACGCAGTATTTT. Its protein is CSARFRGGITDTQYF.

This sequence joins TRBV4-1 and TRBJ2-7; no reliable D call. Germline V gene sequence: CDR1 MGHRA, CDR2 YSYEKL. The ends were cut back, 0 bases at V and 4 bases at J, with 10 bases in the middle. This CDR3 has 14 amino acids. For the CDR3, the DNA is TGCGCCAGCAGCCAAGATCAGGCAACATACGAGCAGTACTTC. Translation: CASSQDQATYEQYF.

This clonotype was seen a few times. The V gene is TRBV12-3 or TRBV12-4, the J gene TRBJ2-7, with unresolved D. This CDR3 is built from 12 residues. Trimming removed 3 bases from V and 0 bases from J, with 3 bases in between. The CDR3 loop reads CASSFRSYEQYF. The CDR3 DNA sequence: TGTGCCAGCAGTTTTCGCTCCTACGAGCAGTACTTC.

CDR3 nucleotide sequence: TGTGCCAGCAGCGCCGCTAGCGGGAGTCCCATCGGGGAGCAGTTCTTC. This encodes CASSAASGSPIGEQFF. This chain uses TRBV7-9 with TRBJ2-1, with 10 bases fitting TRBD2. J was trimmed by 10 bases and V by 5 bases; bases with no gene match: 14. The CDR3 consists of 16 residues. Looked up from germline, CDR1 is SEHNR and CDR2 is FQNEAQ (reference sequence).

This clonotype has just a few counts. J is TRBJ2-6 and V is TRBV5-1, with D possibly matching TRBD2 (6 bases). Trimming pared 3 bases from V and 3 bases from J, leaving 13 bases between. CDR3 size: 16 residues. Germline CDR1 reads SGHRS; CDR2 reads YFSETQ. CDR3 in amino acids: CASSYGSTSGANVLTF. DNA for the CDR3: TGCGCCAGCAGCTACGGGAGTACGAGTGGGGCCAACGTCCTGACTTTC.

The CDR3: CASSPPGQGPHEQFF. Written as DNA, the CDR3 is TGCGCCAGCAGCCCTCCGGGACAGGGCCCCCATGAGCAGTTCTTC. V is TRBV5-1 and J is TRBJ2-1; 9 bases agree with TRBD1. The CDR3 is 15 amino acids. CDR1 is SGHRS and CDR2 is YFSETQ in the germline V gene. The ends lost 4 bases at V and 8 bases at J; junction bases unmatched: 10.

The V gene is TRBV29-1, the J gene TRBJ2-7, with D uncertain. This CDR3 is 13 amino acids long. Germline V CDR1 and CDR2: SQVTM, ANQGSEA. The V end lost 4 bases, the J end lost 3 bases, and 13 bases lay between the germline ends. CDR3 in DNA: TGCAGCGTTGTCCTCGGTCACAACTACGAGCAGTACTTC. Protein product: CSVVLGHNYEQYF.

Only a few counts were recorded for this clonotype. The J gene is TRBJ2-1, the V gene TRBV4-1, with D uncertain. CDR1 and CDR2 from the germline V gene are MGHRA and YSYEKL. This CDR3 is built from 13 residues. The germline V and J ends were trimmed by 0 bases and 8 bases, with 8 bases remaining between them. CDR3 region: CASSQEPQDEQFF. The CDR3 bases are TGCGCCAGCAGCCAAGAACCCCAAGATGAGCAGTTCTTC.

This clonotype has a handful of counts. This chain's CDR3 is CATSLAQRERVDEQFF. The DNA for the CDR3 is TGTGCTACCTCCCTAGCCCAGCGGGAGAGAGTCGATGAGCAGTTCTTC. The chain uses TRBV7-7 and TRBJ2-1; TRBD2 matches 8 bases. The CDR3 is 16 residues long. The germline gives CDR1 SSHAT, CDR2 FNYEAQ (reference sequence).

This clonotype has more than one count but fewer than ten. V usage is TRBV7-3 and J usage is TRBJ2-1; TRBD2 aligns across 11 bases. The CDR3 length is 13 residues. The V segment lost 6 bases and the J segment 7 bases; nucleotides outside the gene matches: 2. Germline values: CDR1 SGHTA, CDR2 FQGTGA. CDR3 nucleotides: TGTGCCAGCAGTCCTAGCGGGAGGAATGAGCAGTTCTTC. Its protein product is CASSPSGRNEQFF.

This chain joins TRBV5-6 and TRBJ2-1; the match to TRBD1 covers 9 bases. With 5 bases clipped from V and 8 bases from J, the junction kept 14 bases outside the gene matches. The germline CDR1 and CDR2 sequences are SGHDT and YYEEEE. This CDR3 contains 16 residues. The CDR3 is CASRLGGTGRGYEQFF. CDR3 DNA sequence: TGTGCCAGCAGACTTGGGGGGACAGGGAGGGGCTATGAGCAGTTCTTC.

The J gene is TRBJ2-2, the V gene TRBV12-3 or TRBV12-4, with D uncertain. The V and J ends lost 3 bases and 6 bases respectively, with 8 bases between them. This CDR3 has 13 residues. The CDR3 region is CASSLIRAGELFF. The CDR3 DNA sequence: TGTGCCAGCAGTTTGATACGGGCCGGGGAGCTGTTTTTT.

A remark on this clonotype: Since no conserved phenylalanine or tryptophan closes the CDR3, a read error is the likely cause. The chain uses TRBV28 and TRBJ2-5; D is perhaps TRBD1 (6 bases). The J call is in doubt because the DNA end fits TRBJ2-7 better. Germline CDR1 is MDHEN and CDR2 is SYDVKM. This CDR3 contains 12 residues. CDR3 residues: CASKTGPYEQYC. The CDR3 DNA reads TGTGCCAGCAAAACAGGGCCCTACGAGCAGTACTGC.